The clone carrying this TCR beta chain was counted a few times. Its target is unknown. This specimen comes from a study of beta chain features in type 1 diabetes. Study-level points and caveats: Moderately but significantly shorter TCRB CDR3s were found in Type 1 diabetes patients in all four CD4+ subsets.

Germline values: CDR1 WSHSY, CDR2 SAAADI. This CDR3 region has 12 residues. The V end was cut by 5 bases, the J end by 8 bases, with 9 bases between. Expressed TCRB transcripts were sequenced because the entire RNA isolate underwent reverse transcription. Sequencing used immunoSEQ multiplex PCR; TCRdb keeps in-frame clones, though not all of them. The data contain around 160,000 clones, around 8.3% of them seen just once; the ten biggest clones take up over 0.5%. The chain uses TRBV10-2 and TRBJ1-4; D gene uncertain. The TCR was taken from a woman aged 18-30 years with type 1 diabetes. Source material: central memory CD4+ T cells from blood. The CDR3 DNA reads TGCGCCAGCAGTCAGCTAGGAGAAAAACTGTTTTTT. Translation gives CASSQLGEKLFF.